The clone carrying this T cell receptor beta chain was picked up many times. Its antigen remains unknown. TCRdb reprocessed the RACE reads with MiXCR, giving one entry per CDR3 protein. This repertoire shows around 190,000 distinct CDR3 sequences, 20% to 25% found once; its top ten account for about 6.7%. The record originates from a study of human T cells and chemical hapten exposure. Study results and limitations: Healthy individuals' immune responses may differ from those of donors, who had alopecia.

Time point meaning: patch test 1, 2 weeks after DPC sensitization. Described treatment: therapeutic diphenylcyclopropenone sensitization with weekly scalp DPC. The germline V gene has CDR1 SGHDN and CDR2 FVKESK. The CDR3 totals 15 residues. Trimming left V 1 base short and J 1 base short, with 10 bases between. The chain joins TRBV14 to TRBJ2-5; D remains unclear. The origin of this receptor is a woman between 45 and 60 years old with alopecia areata. Some clones in this sample may be carry-over from other donors' samples. The sequencing used whole blood, collected in connection with sensitization to the hapten diphenylcyclopropenone (DPC). CDR3 loop: CASSQVDLGQETQYF. CDR3 bases: TGTGCCAGCAGCCAAGTCGACCTGGGCCAAGAGACCCAGTACTTC. Together with reference TRBV14 and TRBJ2-5, the CDR3 gives the full variable domain: EAGVTQFPSHSVIEKGQTVTLRCDPISGHDNLYWYRRVMGKEIKFLLHFVKESKQDESGMPNNRFLAERTGGTYSTLKVQPAELEDSGVYFCASSQVDLGQETQYFGPGTRLLVL.